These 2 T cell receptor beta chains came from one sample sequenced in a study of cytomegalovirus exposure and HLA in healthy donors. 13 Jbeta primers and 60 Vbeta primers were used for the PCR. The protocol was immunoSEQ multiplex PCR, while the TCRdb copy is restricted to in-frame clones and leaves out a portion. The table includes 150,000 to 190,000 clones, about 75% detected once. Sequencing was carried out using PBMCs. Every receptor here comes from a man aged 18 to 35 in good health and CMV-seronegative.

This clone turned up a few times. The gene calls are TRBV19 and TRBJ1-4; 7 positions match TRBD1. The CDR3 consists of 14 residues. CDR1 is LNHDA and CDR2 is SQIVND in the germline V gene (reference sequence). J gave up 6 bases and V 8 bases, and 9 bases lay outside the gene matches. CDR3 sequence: CASQRTGGDEKLFF. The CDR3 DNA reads TGTGCCAGTCAAAGGACAGGAGGAGATGAAAAACTGTTTTTT.

The chain's CDR3 is CASSSGKQGGRNIQYF. The CDR3 region has the DNA TGTGCCAGCAGTTCAGGGAAACAGGGGGGTCGAAACATTCAGTACTTC. The rearrangement links TRBV6-5 to TRBJ2-4, with 8 bases fitting TRBD1. Germline CDR1 reads MNHEY; CDR2 reads SVGAGI. V shed 4 bases, J shed 6 bases, and the junction held 11 bases outside the gene matches. CDR3 size: 16 residues.